This TCR beta chain comes out of a study of cytomegalovirus exposure and HLA in healthy donors. Study results and limitations: The authors later found HLA-associated TCR beta chains more clonally expanded than equally common others.

Donors likely had unrecorded immune exposures despite being nominally healthy when sampled. A word on this clone: Its specificity is unknown.

In the PCR, 60 Vbeta and 13 Jbeta primers were used. Method: immunoSEQ multiplex PCR; TCRdb's copy keeps in-frame clones and lacks some. The sample carries 150,000 to 200,000 clones, over 75% recorded once. Germline V gene data show CDR1 as MNHNY and CDR2 as SVGAGI (reference sequence). The CDR3 is 15 amino acids. V dropped 2 bases and J dropped 3; count of bases not matched to a gene: 3. This clonotype was obtained from a woman in her 50s in good health and CMV-seronegative. Sample: PBMCs. This sequence joins TRBV6-6 and TRBJ2-1; 8 nucleotides align to TRBD2. CDR3 sequence: CASSYGLAGYNEQFF. The CDR3 DNA is TGTGCCAGCAGTTACGGTCTAGCGGGCTACAATGAGCAGTTCTTC.